Below, one T cell receptor (beta chain) is given with its context. Its antigen is undetermined. These data belong to a study of cytomegalovirus exposure and HLA in healthy donors. TCRdb keeps only in-frame clones here, not all; method: immunoSEQ multiplex PCR. The repertoire holds 100,000 to 150,000 clones, with roughly 95% as singletons. The CDR3 consists of 17 residues. CDR1 and CDR2 (germline): SGHVS, FNYEAQ. Trimming cost V 3 bases and J 4 bases; bases outside gene matches: 9. Study-wide results and limits: First-cohort TCR clusters tended to co-occur in the roughly 120 validation repertoires, a later analysis found. The authors enumerated over 150 TCR beta chains as linked to cytomegalovirus. The classifier reportedly diagnosed cytomegalovirus status with high specificity and sensitivity.

This clonotype was sampled from a man younger than 35 in good health and CMV-seronegative. The chain combines TRBV7-6 with TRBJ2-3; TRBD2 aligns across 11 bases. Sequencing was performed on PBMCs. CDR3: CASSLLTSGEIPDTQYF. Here the CDR3 DNA reads TGTGCCAGCAGCTTGTTGACTAGCGGGGAGATCCCAGATACGCAGTATTTT. Full variable domain (remainder filled in from reference TRBV7-6 and TRBJ2-3): GAGVSQSPRYKVTKRGQDVALRCDPISGHVSLYWYRQALGQGPEFLTYFNYEAQQDKSGLPNDRFSAERPEGSISTLTIQRTEQRDSAMYRCASSLLTSGEIPDTQYFGPGTRLTVL.